This T cell receptor (beta chain) was sequenced for a study of blood T cells in healthy people across ages. Regarding the study as a whole: The study found TCR beta diversity correlated strongly with naive T cell percentage. The study regarded diversity estimates from one million T cells as underestimates. When set beside aged donors, long-lived donors presented more naive CD4+ cells and higher diversity.

This clonotype was picked up a small number of times. The antigen is not known. With a J-beta primer mix and a sample-barcoded 5' primer, a second PCR ran roughly 7 to 11 cycles. A 12-random-nucleotide template-switch adaptor tagged each cDNA molecule. A single record per CDR3 protein comes from TCRdb applying MiXCR to the 5' RACE reads. The sample has 710,000 or so distinct CDR3 sequences; roughly 30% are singletons. Losses at the gene ends were 4 bases for V and 4 bases for J; bases not matched to a gene: 2. This CDR3 comprises 14 residues. Germline CDR1 and CDR2: KGHSH and LQKENI. The origin of this receptor is a woman of 80 years or more in good health. V gene TRBV18 combines with J gene TRBJ1-5; 9 bases line up with TRBD1. The sequenced sample was blood. CDR3: CASSQGTGNQPQHF. For the CDR3, the DNA is TGTGCCAGCTCACAGGGGACAGGGAATCAGCCCCAGCATTTT.